This is a list of T cell receptor beta chains from one sample in a study of T cells after yellow fever vaccination. TCRdb re-called the 5' RACE reads through MiXCR, storing one row per CDR3 protein. Of 340,000 or so distinct CDR3 sequences in the sample, 12% are singletons; the top ten hold 3.2%. The material was CD4+ T cells sorted from PBMCs, obtained 15 days after the yellow fever booster vaccination. Every receptor here comes from a man in his late teens or twenties who received the YFV17D yellow fever vaccine. Each CDR3 is given with its conserved first and last residue. D genes are given only for firm matches. Clone size is shown for a subset of rows, as once, few, many or a class of expanded clone.

d_call,j_call,cdr3_length,clone_size,v_call,cdr3_nt,cdr3_aa
.,TRBJ1-5,14,.,TRBV6-5,TGTGCCAGCAGACGCCGGACCTCCAATCAGCCCCAGCATTTT,CASRRRTSNQPQHF
.,TRBJ2-7,16,.,TRBV5-1,TGCGCCAGCACTCCCACCTCTCCCGCTAGCTCCTACGAGCAGTACTTC,CASTPTSPASSYEQYF
.,TRBJ2-7,14,few,TRBV6-5,TGTGCCAGCAGTTACCTATTTGGAGCCTACGAGCAGTACTTC,CASSYLFGAYEQYF
.,TRBJ2-3,12,many,TRBV9,TGTGCCAGCAGGGCCGACACAGATACGCAGTATTTT,CASRADTDTQYF
.,TRBJ1-4,15,.,TRBV28,TGTGCCAGCAGCGACGGTGGGGGCGACAGTGAAAAACTGTTTTTT,CASSDGGGDSEKLFF
.,TRBJ2-5,14,.,TRBV5-4,TGTGCCAGCAGCTTGGGGGGAAAACAAGAGACCCAGTACTTC,CASSLGGKQETQYF
TRBD2,TRBJ2-3,14,many,TRBV12-3/TRBV12-4,TGTGCCAGCAAAGGGCGGGGGTTCACAGATACGCAGTATTTT,CASKGRGFTDTQYF
TRBD2,TRBJ2-7,13,few,TRBV2,TGTGCCAGCAGGGGACTAGGAGAAGACGAGCAGTACTTC,CASRGLGEDEQYF
TRBD2,TRBJ2-2,16,.,TRBV6-6,TGTGCCAGCAGTTACGGTGCGGGGGTAGAGACCGGGGAGCTGTTTTTT,CASSYGAGVETGELFF
.,TRBJ2-3,14,many,TRBV10-2,TGCGCCACCATGACGCTTCCTGTCACAGATACGCAGTATTTT,CATMTLPVTDTQYF
.,TRBJ1-3,16,.,TRBV6-6,TGTGCCAGCAGTCGACCTTCCTCCCCAGACGGAAACACCATATATTTT,CASSRPSSPDGNTIYF
.,TRBJ2-4,14,many,TRBV27,TGTGCCAGTCGCCATCGGGACGGCCCAAACATTCAGTACTTC,CASRHRDGPNIQYF
.,TRBJ1-5,13,many,TRBV3-1,TGTGCCAGCAGCCAAGACATCAATCAGCCCCAGCATTTT,CASSQDINQPQHF